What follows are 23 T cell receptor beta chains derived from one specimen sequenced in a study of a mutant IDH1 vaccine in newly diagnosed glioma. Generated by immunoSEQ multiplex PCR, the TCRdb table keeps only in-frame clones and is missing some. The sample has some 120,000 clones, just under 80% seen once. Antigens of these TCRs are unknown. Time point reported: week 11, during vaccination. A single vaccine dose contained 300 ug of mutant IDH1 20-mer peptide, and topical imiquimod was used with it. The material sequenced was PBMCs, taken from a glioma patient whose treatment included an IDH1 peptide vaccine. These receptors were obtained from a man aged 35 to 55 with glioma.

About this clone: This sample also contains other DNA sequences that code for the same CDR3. CDR3 sequence: CASSLAGVEQYF. CDR3 in DNA: TGTGCCAGCAGCTTAGCAGGAGTCGAGCAGTACTTC. V is TRBV7-9 and J is TRBJ2-7; D is uncertain. Germline V lookup: CDR1 SEHNR, CDR2 FQNEAQ (reference sequence). Trimming pared 0 bases from V and 6 bases from J, leaving 6 bases between. This CDR3 region has 12 residues.

For the CDR3, the DNA is TGCGCCAGCAGCTTAGGGACAGGGGGCTTGTACACTGAAGCTTTCTTT. As protein: CASSLGTGGLYTEAFF. The V gene is TRBV5-1, the J gene TRBJ1-1, with 12 nucleotides matching TRBD1. Germline V gene lookup returns CDR1 SGHRS and CDR2 YFSETQ. Germline trimming cut 2 bases from V and 3 bases from J; bases unmatched to any gene: 5. This CDR3 is built from 16 residues.

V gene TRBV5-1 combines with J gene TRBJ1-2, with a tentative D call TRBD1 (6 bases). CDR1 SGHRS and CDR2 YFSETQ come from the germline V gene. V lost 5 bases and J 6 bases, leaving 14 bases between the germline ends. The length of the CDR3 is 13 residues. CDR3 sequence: CASRGAPSDGYTF. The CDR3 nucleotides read TGCGCCAGCAGGGGGGCCCCTAGCGATGGCTACACCTTC.

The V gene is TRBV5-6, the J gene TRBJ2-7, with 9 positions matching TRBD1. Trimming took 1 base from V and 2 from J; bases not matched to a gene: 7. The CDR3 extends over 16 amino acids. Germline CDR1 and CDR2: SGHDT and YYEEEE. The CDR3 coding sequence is TGTGCCAGCAGCTTGTCCAGTCGACAGGGGGCCTACGAGCAGTACTTC. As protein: CASSLSSRQGAYEQYF.

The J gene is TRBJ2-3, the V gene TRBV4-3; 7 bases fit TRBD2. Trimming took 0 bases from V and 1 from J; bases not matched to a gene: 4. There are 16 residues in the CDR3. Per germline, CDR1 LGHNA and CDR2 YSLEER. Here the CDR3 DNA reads TGCGCCAGCAGCCAAGAGGAGGGAGGGGGCACAGATACGCAGTATTTT. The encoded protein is CASSQEEGGGTDTQYF.

CDR3: CASSQDQRRFTEAFF. CDR3 nucleotides: TGTGCCAGCAGCCAAGATCAACGGAGGTTCACTGAAGCTTTCTTT. The V call is TRBV4-2, the J call TRBJ1-1; D call uncertain. Germline CDR1 is LGHNA and CDR2 is YNFKEQ. The CDR3 extends over 15 amino acids. The V end was cut by 0 bases, the J end by 4 bases, with 12 bases between.

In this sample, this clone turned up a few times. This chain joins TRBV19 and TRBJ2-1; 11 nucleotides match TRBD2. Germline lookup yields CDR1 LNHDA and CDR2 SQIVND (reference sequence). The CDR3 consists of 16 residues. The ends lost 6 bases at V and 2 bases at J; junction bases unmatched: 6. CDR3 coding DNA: TGTGCCAGTAGGGTAGCGGGGGGGCGAGCCTACAATGAGCAGTTCTTC. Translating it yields CASRVAGGRAYNEQFF.

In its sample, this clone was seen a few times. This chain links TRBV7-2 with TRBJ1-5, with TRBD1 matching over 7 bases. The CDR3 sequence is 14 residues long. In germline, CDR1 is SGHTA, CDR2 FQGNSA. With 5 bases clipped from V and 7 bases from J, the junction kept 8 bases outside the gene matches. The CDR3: CASSQGVGRQPQHF. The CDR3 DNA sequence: TGTGCCAGCAGCCAGGGGGTTGGGCGGCAGCCCCAGCATTTT.

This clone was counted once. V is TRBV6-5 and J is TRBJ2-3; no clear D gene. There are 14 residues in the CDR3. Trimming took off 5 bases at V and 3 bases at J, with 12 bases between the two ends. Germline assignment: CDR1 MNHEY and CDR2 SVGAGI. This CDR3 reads CASSPVAVTDTQYF. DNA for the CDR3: TGTGCCAGCAGTCCAGTGGCGGTTACAGATACGCAGTATTTT.

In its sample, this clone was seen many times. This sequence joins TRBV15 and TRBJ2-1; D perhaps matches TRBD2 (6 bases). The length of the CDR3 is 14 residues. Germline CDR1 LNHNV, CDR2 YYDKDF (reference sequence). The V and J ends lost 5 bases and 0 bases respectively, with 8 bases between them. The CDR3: CATSGGGSYNEQFF. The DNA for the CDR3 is TGTGCCACCAGCGGGGGAGGCTCCTACAATGAGCAGTTCTTC.

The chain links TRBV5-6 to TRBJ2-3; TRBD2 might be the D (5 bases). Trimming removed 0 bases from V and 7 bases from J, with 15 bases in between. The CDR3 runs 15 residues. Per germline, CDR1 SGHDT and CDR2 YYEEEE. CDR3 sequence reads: CASSLGPGFGNTQYF. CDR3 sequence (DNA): TGTGCCAGCAGCTTGGGTCCGGGGTTTGGGAATACGCAGTATTTT.

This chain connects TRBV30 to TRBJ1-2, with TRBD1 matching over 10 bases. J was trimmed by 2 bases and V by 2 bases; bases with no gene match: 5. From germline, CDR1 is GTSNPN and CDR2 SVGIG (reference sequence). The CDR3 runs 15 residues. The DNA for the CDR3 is TGTGCCTGGAGTTTTGCGGGACAGGGGAACTATGGCTACACCTTC. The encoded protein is CAWSFAGQGNYGYTF.

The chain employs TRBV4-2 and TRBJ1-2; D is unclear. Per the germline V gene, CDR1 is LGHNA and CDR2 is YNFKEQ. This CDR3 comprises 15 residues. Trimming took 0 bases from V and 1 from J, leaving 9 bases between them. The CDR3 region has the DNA TGTGCCAGCAGCCAAGAGGAAGGGATTAACTATGGCTACACCTTC. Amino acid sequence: CASSQEEGINYGYTF.

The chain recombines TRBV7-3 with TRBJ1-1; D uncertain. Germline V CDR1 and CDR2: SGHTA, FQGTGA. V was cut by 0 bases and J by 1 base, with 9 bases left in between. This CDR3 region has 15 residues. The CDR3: CASSLTGNGNTEAFF. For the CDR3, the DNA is TGTGCCAGCAGCTTAACAGGCAACGGGAACACTGAAGCTTTCTTT. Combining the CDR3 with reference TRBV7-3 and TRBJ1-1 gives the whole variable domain GAGVSQTPSNKVTEKGKYVELRCDPISGHTALYWYRQSLGQGPEFLIYFQGTGAADDSGLPNDRFFAVRPEGSVSTLKIQRTERGDSAVYLCASSLTGNGNTEAFFGQGTRLTVV.

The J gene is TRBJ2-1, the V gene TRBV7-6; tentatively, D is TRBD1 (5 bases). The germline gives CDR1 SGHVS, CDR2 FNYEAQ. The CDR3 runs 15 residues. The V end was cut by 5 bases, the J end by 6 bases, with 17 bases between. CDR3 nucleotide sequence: TGTGCCAGCAGCCATCCCACGCCAGGGCCCAATGAGCAGTTCTTC. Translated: CASSHPTPGPNEQFF.

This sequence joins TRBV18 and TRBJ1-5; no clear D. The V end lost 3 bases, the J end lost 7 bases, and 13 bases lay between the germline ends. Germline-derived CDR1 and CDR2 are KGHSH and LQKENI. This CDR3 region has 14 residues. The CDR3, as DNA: TGTGCCAGCTCACCTTCCGAGGCGGGACAGCCCCAGCATTTT. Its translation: CASSPSEAGQPQHF.

In DNA, the CDR3 is TGCAGCGCTCGGACAGCCGCGCATCGGGGCTACACCTTC. Amino acids: CSARTAAHRGYTF. The V and J genes are TRBV29-1 and TRBJ1-2; perhaps TRBD1 as D (6 bases). The CDR3 runs 13 residues. The germline V gene has CDR1 SQVTM and CDR2 ANQGSEA. The ends were cut back, 7 bases at V and 8 bases at J, with 20 bases in the middle. Together with reference TRBV29-1 and TRBJ1-2, the CDR3 gives the full variable domain: SAVISQKPSRDICQRGTSLTIQCQVDSQVTMMFWYRQQPGQSLTLIATANQGSEATYESGFVIDKFPISRPNLTFSTLTVSNMSPEDSSIYLCSARTAAHRGYTFGSGTRLTVV.

The CDR3 region is CAIRDSRTDTQYF. DNA for the CDR3: TGTGCCATCAGGGACAGCCGCACAGATACGCAGTATTTT. J is TRBJ2-3 and V is TRBV10-3; D is possibly TRBD1 (6 bases). This CDR3 contains 13 residues. The germline V gene has CDR1 ENHRY and CDR2 SYGVKD. Trimming removed 6 bases at V and 1 base at J, with 8 bases between.

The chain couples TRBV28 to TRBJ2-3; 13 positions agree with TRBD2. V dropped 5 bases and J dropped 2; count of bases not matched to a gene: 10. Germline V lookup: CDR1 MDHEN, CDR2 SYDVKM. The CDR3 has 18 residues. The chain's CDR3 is CASSSIPGLAGNTDTQYF. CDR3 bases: TGTGCCAGCAGTAGCATCCCGGGACTAGCGGGGAACACAGATACGCAGTATTTT.

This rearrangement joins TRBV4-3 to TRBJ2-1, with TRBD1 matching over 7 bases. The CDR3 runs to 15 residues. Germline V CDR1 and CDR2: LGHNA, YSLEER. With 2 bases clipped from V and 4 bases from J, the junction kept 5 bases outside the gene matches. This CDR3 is CASSQTRDRYNEQFF. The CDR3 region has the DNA TGCGCCAGCAGCCAAACCAGGGACAGATACAATGAGCAGTTCTTC.

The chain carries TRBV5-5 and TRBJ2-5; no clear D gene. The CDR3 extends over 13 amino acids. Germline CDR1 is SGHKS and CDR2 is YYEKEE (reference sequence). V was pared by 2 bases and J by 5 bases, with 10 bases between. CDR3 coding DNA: TGTGCCAGCAGCTTCTCAGGAACGGAGACCCAGTACTTC. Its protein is CASSFSGTETQYF.

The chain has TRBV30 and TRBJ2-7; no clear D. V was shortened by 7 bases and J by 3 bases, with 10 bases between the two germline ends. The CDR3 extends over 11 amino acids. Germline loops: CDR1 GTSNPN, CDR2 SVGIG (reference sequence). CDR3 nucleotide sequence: TGTGCCTCGCAAAATCTCTACGAGCAGTACTTC. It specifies CASQNLYEQYF.

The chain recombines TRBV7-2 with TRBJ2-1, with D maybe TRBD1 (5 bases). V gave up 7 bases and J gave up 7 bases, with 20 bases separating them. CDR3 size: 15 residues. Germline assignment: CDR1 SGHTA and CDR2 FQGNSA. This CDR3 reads CASNDDLPQGNEQFF. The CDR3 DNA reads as TGTGCCAGCAACGATGACCTCCCCCAGGGTAATGAGCAGTTCTTC.